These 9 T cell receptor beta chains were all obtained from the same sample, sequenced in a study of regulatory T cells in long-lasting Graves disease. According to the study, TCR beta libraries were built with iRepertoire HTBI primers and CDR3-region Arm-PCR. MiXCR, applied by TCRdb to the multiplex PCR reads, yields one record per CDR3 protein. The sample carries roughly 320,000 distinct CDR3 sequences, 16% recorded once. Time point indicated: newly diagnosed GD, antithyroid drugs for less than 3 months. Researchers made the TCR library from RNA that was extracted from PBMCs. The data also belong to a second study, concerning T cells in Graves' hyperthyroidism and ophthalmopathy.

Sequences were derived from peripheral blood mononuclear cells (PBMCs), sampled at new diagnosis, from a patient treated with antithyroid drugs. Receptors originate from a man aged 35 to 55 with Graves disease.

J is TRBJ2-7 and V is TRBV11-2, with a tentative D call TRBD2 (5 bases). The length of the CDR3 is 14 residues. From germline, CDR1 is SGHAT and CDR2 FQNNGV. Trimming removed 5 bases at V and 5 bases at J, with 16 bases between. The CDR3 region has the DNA TGTGCCAGCAGCCAAACCCCCGGGGTCCACGAGCAGTACTTC. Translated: CASSQTPGVHEQYF. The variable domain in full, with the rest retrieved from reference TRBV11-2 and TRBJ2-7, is EAGVAQSPRYKIIEKRQSVAFWCNPISGHATLYWYQQILGQGPKLLIQFQNNGVVDDSQLPKDRFSAERLKGVDSTLKIQPAKLEDSAVYLCASSQTPGVHEQYFGPGTRLTVT.

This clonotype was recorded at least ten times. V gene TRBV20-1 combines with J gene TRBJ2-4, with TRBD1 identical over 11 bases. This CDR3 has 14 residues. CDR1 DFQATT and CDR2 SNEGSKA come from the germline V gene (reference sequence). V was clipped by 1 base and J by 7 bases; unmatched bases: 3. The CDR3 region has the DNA TGCAGTGCTAGAGTTGGGACAGGGGGGAACATTCAGTACTTC. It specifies CSARVGTGGNIQYF.

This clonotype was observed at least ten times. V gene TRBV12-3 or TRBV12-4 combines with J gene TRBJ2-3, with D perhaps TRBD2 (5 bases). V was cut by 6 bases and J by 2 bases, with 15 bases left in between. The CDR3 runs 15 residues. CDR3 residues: CASRRGLTSTDTQYF. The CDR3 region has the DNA TGTGCCAGCAGGCGAGGACTGACCTCCACAGATACGCAGTATTTT.

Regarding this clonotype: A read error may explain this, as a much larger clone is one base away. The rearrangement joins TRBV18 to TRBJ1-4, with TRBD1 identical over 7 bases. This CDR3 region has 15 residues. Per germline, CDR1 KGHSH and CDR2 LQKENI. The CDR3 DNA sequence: TGTGCCAGCTCGTTACAGGGGCACACTAATGAAAAACTGTCTTTT. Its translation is CASSLQGHTNEKLSF.

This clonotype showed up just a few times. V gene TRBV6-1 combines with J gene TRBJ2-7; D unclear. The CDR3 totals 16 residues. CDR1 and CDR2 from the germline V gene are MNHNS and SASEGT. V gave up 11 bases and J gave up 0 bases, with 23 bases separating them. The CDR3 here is CAGKPRHLKSSYEQYF. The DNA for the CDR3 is TGTGCCGGAAAACCGAGACACCTAAAAAGCTCCTACGAGCAGTACTTC.

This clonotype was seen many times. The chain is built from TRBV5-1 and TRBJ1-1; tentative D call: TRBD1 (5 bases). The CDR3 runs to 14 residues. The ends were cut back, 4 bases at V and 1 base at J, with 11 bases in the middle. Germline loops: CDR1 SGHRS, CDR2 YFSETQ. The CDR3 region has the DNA TGCGCCAGCAGCCTCCTGGGGGGGAACACTGAAGCTTTCTTT. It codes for CASSLLGGNTEAFF. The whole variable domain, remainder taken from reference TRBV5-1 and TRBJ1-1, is KAGVTQTPRYLIKTRGQQVTLSCSPISGHRSVSWYQQTPGQGLQFLFEYFSETQRNKGNFPGRFSGRQFSNSRSEMNVSTLELGDSALYLCASSLLGGNTEAFFGQGTRLTVV.

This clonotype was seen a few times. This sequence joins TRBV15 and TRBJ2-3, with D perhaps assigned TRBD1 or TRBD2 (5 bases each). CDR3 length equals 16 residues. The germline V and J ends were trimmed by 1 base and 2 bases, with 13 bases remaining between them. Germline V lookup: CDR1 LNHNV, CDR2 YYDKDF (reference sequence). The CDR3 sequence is CATSRVPGSSTDTQYF. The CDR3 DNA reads TGTGCCACCAGCAGAGTACCAGGGAGTTCCACAGATACGCAGTATTTT.

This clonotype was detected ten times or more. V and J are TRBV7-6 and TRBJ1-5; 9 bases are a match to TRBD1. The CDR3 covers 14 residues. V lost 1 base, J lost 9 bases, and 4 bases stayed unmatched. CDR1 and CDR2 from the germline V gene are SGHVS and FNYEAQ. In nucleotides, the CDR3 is TGTGCCAGCAGCTTAGGGACAGGGGATCCGCCCCAGCATTTT. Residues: CASSLGTGDPPQHF.

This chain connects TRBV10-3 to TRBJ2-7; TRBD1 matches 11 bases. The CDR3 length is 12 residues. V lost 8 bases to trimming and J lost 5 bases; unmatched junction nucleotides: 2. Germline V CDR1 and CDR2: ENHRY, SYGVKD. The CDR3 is CAIGDRGDEQYF. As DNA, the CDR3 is TGTGCCATCGGGGACAGGGGGGACGAGCAGTACTTC.